The clone carrying this TCR beta chain was observed a handful of times. Its cognate antigen is unknown. This CDR3 comprises 11 residues. V gave up 7 bases and J gave up 6 bases, with 6 bases separating them. CDR1 LNHNV and CDR2 YYDKDF come from the germline V gene (reference sequence). The record originates from a study of T cells after yellow fever vaccination. About the study: Libraries from low-cell-number fractions were prepared with the SMART-Seq v4 Ultra Low Input RNA kit.

Synthesis of TCR cDNA relied on 5'RACE template switching, which attached a universal primer site and UMIs. Using its own MiXCR run on the 5' RACE reads, TCRdb lists one record per CDR3 protein. The table includes about 73,000 distinct CDR3 sequences, just under 8% detected once. Study-level findings and limits: Only a small proportion of the clonotypes turned up in both the CD4 and the CD8 compartments, likely arising from convergent recombination. The presence of abundant clonotypes contaminating from the bulk population was possible in FACS-sorted repertoires.

The receptor was isolated from a man younger than 45 who received the YFV17D yellow fever vaccine. This chain uses TRBV15 with TRBJ2-2; D gene ambiguous. The sample here was CD8+ T cells sorted from PBMCs, taken on the day of the yellow fever booster vaccination. The CDR3 bases are TGTGCCACCAATAAGGCCGGGGAGCTGTTTTTT. It encodes CATNKAGELFF.